Each of the 17 T cell receptor beta chains below was sequenced from the same sample in a study of blood T cell repertoires in COVID-19. The repertoire was sequenced with immunoSEQ multiplex PCR; TCRdb's copy has only in-frame clones and lacks some. This sample carries approximately 88,000 clones, about 93% of them seen once, and the ten largest clones take less than 5%. Sequencing was carried out using peripheral blood. These receptors all come from a woman aged 45-65 years in a cohort sampled during active COVID-19.

This clone is a singleton in its sample. This rearrangement joins TRBV7-3 to TRBJ2-1; D uncertain. The CDR3 consists of 13 residues. Germline V gene data show CDR1 as SGHTA and CDR2 as FQGTGA. Trimming removed 5 bases from V and 12 bases from J, with 17 bases in between. The CDR3 DNA reads as TGTGCCAGCAGCAATCCGGAGCTGATCGGGCAGTTCTTC. It yields the protein CASSNPELIGQFF.

The chain couples TRBV19 to TRBJ2-7; no definite D call. The germline V gene encodes CDR1 LNHDA and CDR2 SQIVND (reference sequence). The CDR3 extends over 13 amino acids. Trimming removed 3 bases at V and 6 bases at J, with 12 bases between. Here the CDR3 reads CASSIQKTGEQYF. As DNA, the CDR3 is TGTGCCAGTAGTATTCAGAAGACGGGCGAGCAGTACTTC.

This clone has a handful of counts. V and J are TRBV19 and TRBJ2-7, with TRBD1 identical over 10 bases. This CDR3 has 16 residues. With 3 bases clipped from V and 7 bases from J, the junction kept 12 bases outside the gene matches. Germline CDR1 and CDR2: LNHDA and SQIVND (reference sequence). The DNA of the CDR3 is TGTGCCAGTAGTATTAACCCGGGACAGGGGTTTCGGGAGCAGTACTTC. This sequence encodes CASSINPGQGFREQYF.

The chain links TRBV20-1 to TRBJ2-3; 7 bases align to TRBD2. Per germline, CDR1 DFQATT and CDR2 SNEGSKA (reference sequence). After removal of 3 bases from V and 0 bases from J, the junction contained 3 bases not matched to a gene. This CDR3 comprises 14 residues. The CDR3 DNA sequence: TGCAGTGCTAGTGCTAGCGGTAGCACAGATACGCAGTATTTT. Its translation: CSASASGSTDTQYF.

The gene calls are TRBV28 and TRBJ1-2, with a possible D match to TRBD1 (5 bases). V was pared by 2 bases and J by 8 bases, with 18 bases between. The CDR3 sequence is 15 residues long. Looked up from germline, CDR1 is MDHEN and CDR2 is SYDVKM. The CDR3 loop is CASSLTNDWGVGYTF. CDR3 DNA sequence: TGTGCCAGCAGTTTAACTAACGACTGGGGGGTGGGCTACACCTTC.

This clone appeared a single time. This chain uses TRBV7-9 with TRBJ1-1; D ambiguous. Germline CDR1 reads SEHNR; CDR2 reads FQNEAQ (reference sequence). This CDR3 is built from 11 residues. The ends were cut back, 4 bases at V and 3 bases at J, with 3 bases in the middle. The CDR3 DNA reads TGTGCCAGCAGCTCCTACACTGAAGCTTTCTTT. Its protein product is CASSSYTEAFF.

This clone was counted once. J is TRBJ2-3 and V is TRBV15, with 12 bases lining up with TRBD2. The CDR3 has 17 amino acids. The germline gives CDR1 LNHNV, CDR2 YYDKDF (reference sequence). V lost 9 bases to trimming and J lost 0 bases; unmatched junction nucleotides: 10. In DNA form, the CDR3 reads TGTGCCACAAAGAGAGGGGGACTAGCGGGTAGCACAGATACGCAGTATTTT. It codes for CATKRGGLAGSTDTQYF.

This chain uses TRBV25-1 with TRBJ1-2; D gene ambiguous. The CDR3 loop spans 13 amino acids. Deletions cut 7 bases from V and 4 bases from J, with 13 bases between. Per the germline V gene, CDR1 is MGHDK and CDR2 is SYGVNS. The CDR3 coding sequence is TGTGCCAGCACGAAAGCGGGCAGCTATGGCTACACCTTC. It codes for CASTKAGSYGYTF.

The rearrangement links TRBV20-1 to TRBJ2-7; TRBD1 might be the D (6 bases). The germline V gene encodes CDR1 DFQATT and CDR2 SNEGSKA (reference sequence). The CDR3 contains 10 residues. V lost 7 bases to trimming and J lost 6 bases, with 10 bases between them. The CDR3 coding sequence is TGCAGTGTAGAAGGGGGCGAGCAGTACTTC. Residues: CSVEGGEQYF.

The chain joins TRBV29-1 to TRBJ1-4, with 7 bases matching TRBD1. The CDR3 is 14 amino acids. Trimming took 4 bases from V and 6 from J; bases not matched to a gene: 8. The germline CDR1 and CDR2 sequences are SQVTM and ANQGSEA. The CDR3 here is CSVGWDSAYEKLFF. DNA for the CDR3: TGCAGCGTTGGGTGGGACAGTGCCTATGAAAAACTGTTTTTT.

The J gene is TRBJ1-1, the V gene TRBV6-5; D possibly corresponds to TRBD1 (6 bases). This CDR3 is built from 14 residues. Deletions cut 4 bases from V and 0 bases from J, with 9 bases between. CDR1 is MNHEY, CDR2 SVGAGI, per germline. CDR3 DNA: TGTGCCAGCAGTTCAGGGACACTGAACACTGAAGCTTTCTTT. The encoded protein is CASSSGTLNTEAFF.

The gene calls are TRBV6-5 and TRBJ1-2; no firm D call. CDR1 and CDR2 from the germline V gene are MNHEY and SVGAGI. CDR3 length: 15 residues. Deletions cut 4 bases from V and 4 bases from J, with 16 bases between. CDR3 sequence (DNA): TGTGCCAGCAGTTCCTTCGGGAGCAATATCTATGGCTACACCTTC. Translated, it gives CASSSFGSNIYGYTF.

As regards this clone: This could be a read error, since a much larger clone is one nucleotide away. This sample also contains other DNA sequences that code for the same CDR3. V and J are TRBV11-2 and TRBJ1-5, with D perhaps TRBD1 (5 bases). CDR1 and CDR2 from the germline V gene are SGHAT and FQNNGV. V lost 0 bases to trimming and J lost 1 base, with 7 bases between them. The CDR3 has 15 residues. Written as DNA, the CDR3 is TGTGCCAGCAGCTTAGAGGGGGGAAGCAATCAGCCCCAGCATTTT. It codes for CASSLEGGSNQPQHF. Supplemented by reference TRBV11-2 and TRBJ1-5, the full variable domain reads EAGVAQSPRYKIIEKRQSVAFWCNPISGHATLYWYQQILGQGPKLLIQFQNNGVVDDSQLPKDRFSAERLKGVDSTLKIQPAKLEDSAVYLCASSLEGGSNQPQHFGDGTRLSIL.

J is TRBJ2-3 and V is TRBV28, with TRBD2 matching over 12 bases. CDR3 length: 16 residues. Looked up from germline, CDR1 is MDHEN and CDR2 is SYDVKM. The trim removed 4 bases at V and 6 bases at J, leaving 8 bases unmatched. The CDR3 is CASSSSGRALRDTQYF. CDR3 sequence (DNA): TGTGCCAGCAGTTCTAGCGGGAGGGCGCTGAGGGATACGCAGTATTTT.

CDR3 nucleotides: TGTGCCAGCAGGCCCTGGTGGGAGCCCCAGGAGGAGGCAAACTATGGCTACACCTTC. Translating it yields CASRPWWEPQEEANYGYTF. The J gene is TRBJ1-2, the V gene TRBV27; D unclear. CDR1 is MNHEY, CDR2 SMNVEV, per germline (reference sequence). CDR3 length equals 19 residues. Trimming cost V 6 bases and J 2 bases, with 28 bases left between them.

The rearrangement uses TRBV5-6 and TRBJ2-7, with D possibly being TRBD2 (6 bases). Deletions cut 4 bases from V and 0 bases from J, with 17 bases between. This CDR3 has 16 amino acids. CDR1 is SGHDT and CDR2 is YYEEEE in the germline V gene. CDR3 loop: CASSTGEAVSSYEQYF. CDR3 DNA: TGTGCCAGCAGCACGGGGGAGGCGGTAAGCTCCTACGAGCAGTACTTC.

The rearrangement joins TRBV29-1 to TRBJ2-3; 7 nucleotides line up with TRBD1. Germline values: CDR1 SQVTM, CDR2 ANQGSEA. CDR3 length: 13 residues. V lost 3 bases and J lost 3; bases outside the gene matches: 3. This CDR3 reads CSVDSRGTDTQYF. As DNA, the CDR3 is TGCAGCGTTGACAGCAGGGGGACAGATACGCAGTATTTT.